This T cell receptor (beta chain) was found in a study of T cell changes during pregnancy in multiple sclerosis. Produced via immunoSEQ multiplex PCR; TCRdb's table is partial and in-frame only. The sample yields 25,000 to 35,000 clones, about 84% seen once. The CDR3 totals 14 residues. Germline values: CDR1 SGHVS, CDR2 FQNEAQ. The ends were cut back, 1 base at V and 7 bases at J, with 8 bases in the middle. Sequenced material: CD8+ T cells from peripheral blood mononuclear cells, taken after pregnancy. J is TRBJ1-6 and V is TRBV7-8; TRBD1 is a possible D gene (5 bases). The source of this sequence is a female donor with multiple sclerosis, enrolled in a pregnancy study. The DNA of the CDR3 is TGTGCCAGCAGCTTAGGACAGATCAATTCACCCCTCCACTTT. Its translation is CASSLGQINSPLHF.